The TCR beta chain described here comes from a study of blood T cell repertoires in COVID-19. Study-level background: There were acute and convalescent COVID-19 samples, and they came from the United States, Italy and Spain. T cells, B-cell-depleted T cells, or PBMCs provided the cDNA or gDNA that served as material.

Per the authors' pipeline: Using reference gene primer amplification, nucleated cell counts were estimated. Data came from immunoSEQ multiplex PCR; TCRdb stores just in-frame clones and leaves some out. D and trimming come from the DNA, and the V and J calls and clone size come from that table. In the table there are approximately 290,000 clones, 80% to 90% of which are singletons. Trimming removed 6 bases at V and 4 bases at J, with 12 bases between. The germline V gene encodes CDR1 MDHEN and CDR2 SYDVKM. The CDR3 runs 14 residues. This sequence originates from a man aged 30 to 39 with acute or convalescent COVID-19. This chain joins TRBV28 and TRBJ2-2; maybe TRBD2 (5 bases). The sequencing input was peripheral blood. CDR3 nucleotide sequence: TGTGCCAGCAGCGCGGGCTATCTCACCGGGGAGCTGTTTTTT. Its protein is CASSAGYLTGELFF.